This T cell receptor (beta chain) was retrieved from a study of vaccination effects on CD4 cells after COVID-19. Study-level results: The authors studied few convalescent patients and collected no early post-infection timepoints. Infection- and vaccine-induced clones contracted markedly late after vaccination.

Antigen-specific CD4+ T cells were expanded (with viral peptide pools) by the ViraFEST assay ahead of sequencing. The culture ran for about eleven days before CD4+ T cells were isolated. Vaccinated recipients, who were negative for nucleocapsid antibodies, had no history of SARS-CoV-2 infection. Culturing of around 2 million PBMC per well took place with about 10 IU/ml IL-2 and approximately 10 ug/ml peptides. Cultures received IL-2 medium that replaced half the medium on days 3 and 7. This clone turned up a few times. What it recognizes is unknown. The data were produced by immunoSEQ multiplex PCR, yet TCRdb's version contains in-frame clones alone and is incomplete. Counted here are fewer than 30,000 clones, 76% occurring once; the ten biggest clones make up about a tenth. V lost 3 bases, J lost 7 bases, and 7 bases lay in between. This CDR3 spans 12 amino acids. Looked up from germline, CDR1 is LGHDT and CDR2 is YNNKEL (reference sequence).

The sequenced sample was CD4+ T cells from PBMCs cultured with HCoV-NL63 spike peptides, obtained before COVID-19 vaccination. This sequence joins TRBV3-1 (or the pseudogene TRBV3-2) and TRBJ1-3; D remains unclear. The source of this sequence is a human donor who received a COVID-19 vaccine. The CDR3 coding sequence is TGTGCCAGCAGCCATCAGCGGAACACCATATATTTT. Its translation: CASSHQRNTIYF.